The 8 T cell receptor beta chains below all came from one sample that was sequenced in a study of human T cells and chemical hapten exposure. Each CDR3 protein is one row after TCRdb ran MiXCR on the RACE reads. This table holds about 360,000 distinct CDR3 sequences, around 7% found once. The time point is: patch test 1, 2 weeks after DPC sensitization. As to treatment: therapeutic diphenylcyclopropenone sensitization with weekly scalp DPC. This specimen was whole blood, taken in connection with sensitization to the hapten diphenylcyclopropenone (DPC). The receptor set was obtained from a woman younger than 30 with alopecia areata. Some clones in this sample may be carry-over from other donors' samples.

In this sample, this clonotype turned up a few times. J is TRBJ2-3 and V is TRBV3-1; TRBD2 matches 10 bases. The CDR3 runs to 18 residues. After removal of 1 base from V and 6 bases from J, the junction contained 13 bases not matched to a gene. The germline gives CDR1 LGHDT, CDR2 YNNKEL (reference sequence). CDR3: CASSQAPPAGGPRDTQYF. The CDR3 DNA follows: TGTGCCAGCAGCCAAGCTCCCCCAGCGGGGGGGCCGAGGGATACGCAGTATTTT.

This clonotype occurred a few times. This chain joins TRBV4-3 and TRBJ2-3, with 7 nucleotides matching TRBD2. V was clipped by 1 base and J by 6 bases; unmatched bases: 10. This CDR3 region has 16 residues. The germline V gene has CDR1 LGHNA and CDR2 YSLEER. The CDR3 is CASSQATSSRGDTQYF. In DNA, the CDR3 is TGCGCCAGCAGCCAAGCGACTAGCTCGAGAGGGGATACGCAGTATTTT.

J is TRBJ2-4 and V is TRBV7-9; possible D gene TRBD1, 5 bases. Trimming took off 7 bases at V and 8 bases at J, with 9 bases between the two ends. Germline CDR1 and CDR2: SEHNR and FQNEAQ (reference sequence). There are 11 residues in the CDR3. Here the CDR3 DNA reads TGTGCCAGCACCATAGGGGACATTCAGTACTTC. It translates to CASTIGDIQYF.

This clonotype was observed a few times. The gene calls are TRBV20-1 and TRBJ1-2, with 7 bases that match TRBD1. J lost 2 bases, V lost 0 bases, and 6 bases had no gene match. This CDR3 spans 15 amino acids. Germline assignment: CDR1 DFQATT and CDR2 SNEGSKA (reference sequence). The CDR3 DNA follows: TGCAGTGCTAGAGAAACCGGGACAGCAAACTATGGCTACACCTTC. Its translation is CSARETGTANYGYTF.

This clonotype was recorded many times. The chain recombines TRBV12-3 or TRBV12-4 with TRBJ2-7, with D possibly TRBD2 on 6 matching bases. The CDR3 length is 11 residues. The V end was cut by 3 bases, the J end by 10 bases, with 10 bases between. In DNA form, the CDR3 reads TGTGCCAGCAGTTTCCGCGGGGATCAGTACTTC. This translates into CASSFRGDQYF.

This clonotype was picked up a small number of times. The chain couples TRBV20-1 to TRBJ1-6; the match to TRBD1 covers 8 bases. Germline V gene lookup returns CDR1 DFQATT and CDR2 SNEGSKA (reference sequence). With V trimmed by 0 bases and J by 9 bases, 7 bases remained unmatched. The CDR3 loop spans 15 amino acids. CDR3 residues: CSARDTGQDTSPLHF. CDR3 nucleotide sequence: TGCAGTGCTAGAGATACGGGACAGGATACTTCACCCCTCCACTTT.

This clonotype came up many times. CDR3 sequence: CASSTRPTGWQETQYF. The CDR3 DNA sequence: TGTGCCAGCAGCACCCGCCCGACAGGGTGGCAAGAGACCCAGTACTTC. V and J are TRBV7-4 and TRBJ2-5; 7 nucleotides match TRBD1. Trimming at V came to 5 bases and at J to 2 bases, leaving 11 bases not matched to a gene. Germline V gives CDR1 SGHVT, CDR2 SQSDAQ. The CDR3 contains 16 residues.

The chain employs TRBV3-1 and TRBJ2-7, with D hard to call. The CDR3 spans 16 residues. Germline CDR1 LGHDT, CDR2 YNNKEL (reference sequence). The V end lost 1 base, the J end lost 2 bases, and 15 bases lay between the germline ends. The CDR3 nucleotides read TGTGCCAGCAGCCAAGTTCTTAAAGGAACCACCTACGAGCAGTACTTC. Amino acid sequence: CASSQVLKGTTYEQYF.